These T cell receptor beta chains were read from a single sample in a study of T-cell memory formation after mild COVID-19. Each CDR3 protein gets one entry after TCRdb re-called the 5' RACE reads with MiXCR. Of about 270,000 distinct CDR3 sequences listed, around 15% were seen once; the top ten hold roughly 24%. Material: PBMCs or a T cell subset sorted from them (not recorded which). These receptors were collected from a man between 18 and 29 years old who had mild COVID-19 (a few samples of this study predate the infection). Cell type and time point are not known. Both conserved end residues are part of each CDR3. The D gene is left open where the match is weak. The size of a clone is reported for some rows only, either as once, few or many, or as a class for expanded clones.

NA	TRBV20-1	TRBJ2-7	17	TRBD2	TGCAGTGCTAGAGATGCCGTCAGAGCGGGGGGACTCTACGAGCAGTACTTC	CSARDAVRAGGLYEQYF
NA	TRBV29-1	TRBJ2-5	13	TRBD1	TGCAGCGTTGGGGGACAGGGGAAAGAGACCCAGTACTTC	CSVGGQGKETQYF
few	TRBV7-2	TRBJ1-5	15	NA	TGTGCCAGCAGCCGAGGGGTGAGGAGCAATCAGCCCCAGCATTTT	CASSRGVRSNQPQHF
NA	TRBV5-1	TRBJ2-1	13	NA	TGCGCCAGCAGTATAATGGGGGCTGGGGAGCAGTTCTTC	CASSIMGAGEQFF
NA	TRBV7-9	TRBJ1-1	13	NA	TGTGCCAGCTTGCGCAGGGGAGACACTGAAGCTTTCTTT	CASLRRGDTEAFF
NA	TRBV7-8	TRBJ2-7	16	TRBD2	TGTGCCAGCAGCCACCTGATTGGAGCGGGGGACCCCGAGCAGTACTTC	CASSHLIGAGDPEQYF
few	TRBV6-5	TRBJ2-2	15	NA	TGTGCCAGCAGTTTTCTCTCCGGTCGGGCCGGGGAGCTGTTTTTT	CASSFLSGRAGELFF
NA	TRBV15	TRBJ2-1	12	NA	TGTGCCACCAGCGATCCTTACAATGAGCAGTTCTTC	CATSDPYNEQFF
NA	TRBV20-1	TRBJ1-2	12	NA	TGCAGTGCTGAAAAGGGTACGGAAGGCTACACCTTC	CSAEKGTEGYTF
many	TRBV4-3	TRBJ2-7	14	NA	TGCGCCAGCAGACTTATGGCTGAAGGAGGCGAGCAGTACTTC	CASRLMAEGGEQYF
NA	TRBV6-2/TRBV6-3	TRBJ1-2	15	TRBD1	TGTGCCAGCAGTTACCCGACAGGGAAGGCCTATGGCTACACCTTC	CASSYPTGKAYGYTF
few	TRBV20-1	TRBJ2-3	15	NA	TGCAGTGCTAGGCCCCGAGACGGTAGCACAGATACGCAGTATTTT	CSARPRDGSTDTQYF
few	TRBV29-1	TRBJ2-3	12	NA	TGCAGCGTTGCCGGGAGCACAGATACGCAGTATTTT	CSVAGSTDTQYF
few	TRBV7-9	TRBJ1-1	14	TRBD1	TGTGCCAGCAGGTCGTGGACAGGGAACACTGAAGCTTTCTTT	CASRSWTGNTEAFF
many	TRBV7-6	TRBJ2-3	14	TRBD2	TGTGCCAGCAGTAGAACTAGCGGGACGGATACGCAGTATTTT	CASSRTSGTDTQYF
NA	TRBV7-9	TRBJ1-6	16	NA	TGTGCCAGCAGCTCCCGGCGGGGGACACTCAATTCACCCCTCCACTTT	CASSSRRGTLNSPLHF
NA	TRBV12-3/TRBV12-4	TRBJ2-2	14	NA	TGTGCCAGCAGTTTAAGGGGGGCCCCCGGGGAGCTGTTTTTT	CASSLRGAPGELFF
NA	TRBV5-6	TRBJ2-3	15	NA	TGTGCCAGCAGCGTGACCCAGACTAGCACAGATACGCAGTATTTT	CASSVTQTSTDTQYF
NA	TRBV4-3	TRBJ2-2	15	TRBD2	TGCGCCAGCAGCCAAGATCGGGGGGGGCGCGGGGAGCTGTTTTTT	CASSQDRGGRGELFF
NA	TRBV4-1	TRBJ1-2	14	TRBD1	TGCGCCAGCAGCCATGGGACAGGGGCCTATGGCTACACCTTC	CASSHGTGAYGYTF
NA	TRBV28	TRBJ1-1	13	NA	TGTGCCAGCAGTTTGGCCAATAATCGGGAAGCTTTCTTT	CASSLANNREAFF
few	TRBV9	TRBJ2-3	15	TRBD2	TGTGCCAGCAGCGTAGCTAGCGGGATAACAGATACGCAGTATTTT	CASSVASGITDTQYF
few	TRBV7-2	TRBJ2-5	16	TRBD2	TGTGCCAGCAGCGCACCCCGGAGCGGGGGAGGGGAGACCCAGTACTTC	CASSAPRSGGGETQYF
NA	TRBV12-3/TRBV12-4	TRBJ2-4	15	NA	TGTGCCAGCAGTTTCTCCACAGGGACCAAAAACATTCAGTACTTC	CASSFSTGTKNIQYF
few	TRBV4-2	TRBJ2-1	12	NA	TGTGCCAGCAGCCGAGAGTGGGGCGAGCAGTTCTTC	CASSREWGEQFF
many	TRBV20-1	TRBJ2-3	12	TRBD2	TGCAGTGCTAGACAAGCGGGGGATACGCAGTATTTT	CSARQAGDTQYF
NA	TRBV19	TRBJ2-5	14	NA	TGTGCCAGTAGTATAGAAGGCAGCCAAGAGACCCAGTACTTC	CASSIEGSQETQYF
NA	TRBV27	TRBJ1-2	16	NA	TGTGCCAGCAGTTCCAGACAGGACAGACGGGGGTATGGCTACACCTTC	CASSSRQDRRGYGYTF
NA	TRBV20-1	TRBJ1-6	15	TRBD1	TGCAGTGCTAGAGCCCCTCAGGGGGCAGGTTCACCCCTCCACTTT	CSARAPQGAGSPLHF
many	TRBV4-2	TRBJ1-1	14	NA	TGTGCCAGCAGCCCCCTGGGGGTGAACACTGAAGCTTTCTTT	CASSPLGVNTEAFF
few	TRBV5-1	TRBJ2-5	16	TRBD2	TGCGCCAGCAGCCCCGGGACTAGCGGGGGCCAAGAGACCCAGTACTTC	CASSPGTSGGQETQYF
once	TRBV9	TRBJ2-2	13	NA	TGTGCCACCCGAGGGGAGAACACCGGGGAGCTGTTTTTT	CATRGENTGELFF
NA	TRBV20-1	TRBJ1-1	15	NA	TGCAGTGCTAGAGATCTGGGGCACCGGGACACTGAAGCTTTCTTT	CSARDLGHRDTEAFF
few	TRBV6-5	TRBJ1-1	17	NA	TGTGCCAGCAGTAACGGGCCGGCGGGGTTAGTTTACACTGAAGCTTTCTTT	CASSNGPAGLVYTEAFF
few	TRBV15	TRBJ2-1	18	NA	TGTGCCACCAGCAGGCGACCGCGGCGGACGCACATTAACAATGAGCAGTTCTTC	CATSRRPRRTHINNEQFF
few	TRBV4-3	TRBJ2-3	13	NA	TGCGCCAGCAGCCAACAGGTTACAGATACGCAGTATTTT	CASSQQVTDTQYF
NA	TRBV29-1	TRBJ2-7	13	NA	TGCAGCGTTGAGCAGGGGACCGACTACGAGCAGTACTTC	CSVEQGTDYEQYF
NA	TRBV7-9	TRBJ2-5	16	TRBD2	TGTGCCAGCAGCCTTCCTAGCGGGGGGATAAGAGAGACCCAGTACTTC	CASSLPSGGIRETQYF
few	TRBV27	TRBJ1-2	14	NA	TGTGCCAGCAGTTTACGCAGGGGTAACTATGGCTACACCTTC	CASSLRRGNYGYTF
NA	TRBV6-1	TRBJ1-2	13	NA	TGTGCCAGCAGTGACCAGGGGAGCTATGGCTACACCTTC	CASSDQGSYGYTF
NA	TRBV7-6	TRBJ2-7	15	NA	TGTGCCAGCAGCTTACGTACAGGGAGCTCCTACGAGCAGTACTTC	CASSLRTGSSYEQYF
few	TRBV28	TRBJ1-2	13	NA	TGTGCCAGCAGTAATCAGGGTGGCTATGGCTACACCTTC	CASSNQGGYGYTF
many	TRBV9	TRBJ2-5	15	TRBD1	TGTGCCAGCAGCGGCCCGGGACAGCAAAAAGAGACCCAGTACTTC	CASSGPGQQKETQYF
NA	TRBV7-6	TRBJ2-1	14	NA	TGTGCCAGCAGCTGGACGTGGAGCGCGCGCGAGCAGTTCTTC	CASSWTWSAREQFF
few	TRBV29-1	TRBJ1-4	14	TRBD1	TGCAGCGTCGTCGTGGACAGGGGCTCTGGAAAACTGTTTTTT	CSVVVDRGSGKLFF
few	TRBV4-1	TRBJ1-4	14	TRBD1	TGCGCCAGCAGCCGCGTGGGGACAGGGGAAAAACTGTTTTTT	CASSRVGTGEKLFF